This TCR beta chain was observed in a study of blood T cell repertoires in COVID-19. Study summary: There were acute and convalescent COVID-19 samples, and they came from the United States, Italy and Spain. T cells, B-cell-depleted T cells, or PBMCs provided the cDNA or gDNA that served as material.

Original processing methods: It was from reference gene primer amplification that nucleated cell counts were estimated. TCRdb's table, derived via immunoSEQ multiplex PCR, lists solely in-frame clones and lacks some. That table is the source of V, J and clone size, and D and trimming were worked out from the DNA. Seen here are 35,000 to 45,000 clones, about 76% observed once, and the top ten hold 8.5%. V lost 4 bases, J lost 7 bases, and 10 bases stayed unmatched. The germline gives CDR1 SGHRS, CDR2 YFSETQ. The length of the CDR3 is 15 residues. This TCR derives from an older man with active or convalescent COVID-19. V is TRBV5-1 and J is TRBJ2-3, with TRBD1 matching over 9 bases. The sample consisted of peripheral blood. In DNA, the CDR3 is TGCGCCAGCAGCCCCGGGACAGGGTCATCAAATACGCAGTATTTT. Translated, it gives CASSPGTGSSNTQYF.